This T cell receptor (beta chain) was found in a study of blood T cell repertoires in COVID-19. Study-wide context: Researchers got acute and convalescent COVID-19 samples from the United States, Italy and Spain. Sources were T cells, B-cell-depleted T cells, or PBMCs; the material itself was cDNA or gDNA.

Germline lookup yields CDR1 SNHLY and CDR2 FYNNEI. The CDR3 consists of 18 residues. V was clipped by 4 bases and J by 4 bases; unmatched bases: 10. Original analysis: Reference gene primer amplification gave nucleated cell count estimates. Assay used: immunoSEQ multiplex PCR; TCRdb lists only in-frame clones, some missing. V and J calls and clone size follow that table, whereas D and trimming were derived from the DNA. The data hold approximately 93,000 clones, with 75% to 90% observed a single time. Sequenced: peripheral blood. This clonotype originated in a man aged 45 to 65 with active or convalescent COVID-19. The V and J genes are TRBV2 and TRBJ1-6, with 10 bases that match TRBD1. The CDR3 spells CASSGGTGVPLYNSPLHF. Here the CDR3 DNA reads TGTGCCAGCAGTGGGGGGACAGGGGTCCCCCTTTATAATTCACCCCTCCACTTT.